The 24 T cell receptor beta chains below come from one sample, sequenced in a study of vaccination and CD4 T cells after COVID-19. Sequence data for DNA of cultured CD4+ T cells were generated by the Oncomine TCR Beta short-read assay. TCRdb independently ran MiXCR on the PCR reads; one entry per CDR3 protein. The table shows around 14,000 distinct CDR3 sequences, with more than 45% occurring only once. Antigens of these TCRs are unknown. Stated treatment: roughly ten-day PBMC culture with coronavirus spike peptide pools or control peptides (ViraFEST assay). Sequencing was performed on CD4+ T cells from blood, cultured in vitro. These receptors all come from a human donor who had recovered from COVID-19.

The chain employs TRBV7-2 and TRBJ2-5, with D possibly TRBD1 on 5 matching bases. Trimming took off 8 bases at V and 5 bases at J, with 12 bases between the two ends. The CDR3 contains 12 residues. Per the germline V gene, CDR1 is SGHTA and CDR2 is FQGNSA. The CDR3 loop is CASGYYRETQYF. The CDR3 bases are TGTGCCAGCGGTTACTACAGGGAGACCCAGTACTTC.

V gene TRBV28 combines with J gene TRBJ1-2; D ambiguous. CDR3 size: 13 residues. Germline V gene data show CDR1 as MDHEN and CDR2 as SYDVKM. Trimming cost V 6 bases and J 1 base, with 9 bases left between them. DNA for the CDR3: TGTGCCAGCAGCCGGACGGTTAACTATGGCTACACCTTC. This encodes CASSRTVNYGYTF.

The table lists this clonotype with a few counts. V usage is TRBV7-2 and J usage is TRBJ1-2; D is ambiguous. The CDR3 runs 14 residues. Germline CDR1 is SGHTA and CDR2 is FQGNSA. V dropped 4 bases and J dropped 8 bases, with 17 bases sitting between them. The CDR3 loop is CASSSQPGQGGYTF. In DNA, the CDR3 is TGTGCCAGCAGCTCTCAACCCGGCCAAGGGGGCTACACCTTC.

V usage is TRBV20-1 and J usage is TRBJ2-3; 9 bases are shared with TRBD2. Germline assignment: CDR1 DFQATT and CDR2 SNEGSKA (reference sequence). The junction had 1 base not matched to a gene; V was cut back by 2 bases and J by 1 base. This CDR3 comprises 14 residues. The CDR3: CSARLAGGTDTQYF. The CDR3 DNA is TGCAGTGCTAGATTAGCGGGAGGCACAGATACGCAGTATTTT.

The chain carries TRBV7-2 and TRBJ2-7, with D possibly being TRBD1 (6 bases). In germline, CDR1 is SGHTA, CDR2 FQGNSA. V lost 3 bases and J lost 4, with 7 bases in between. The CDR3 spans 12 residues. The CDR3 bases are TGTGCCAGCAGCTTGACAGGTTACGAGCAGTACTTC. This gives the protein CASSLTGYEQYF.

The chain combines TRBV12-5 with TRBJ2-5; 9 bases agree with TRBD2. With V trimmed by 6 bases and J by 1 base, 6 bases remained unmatched. Germline values: CDR1 LGHNT, CDR2 FRNRAP. The CDR3 consists of 15 residues. The CDR3 DNA sequence: TGTGCTAGTGGCCGTCTGACTAGCGGCCAAGAGACCCAGTACTTC. Translating gives CASGRLTSGQETQYF.

The CDR3, as DNA: TGTGCCAGCAGCCGCTCCCAGGGGGCGGCGGACTCACCCCTCCACTTT. This gives the protein CASSRSQGAADSPLHF. This chain uses TRBV6-1 with TRBJ1-6; 8 bases are shared with TRBD1. Germline CDR1 MNHNS, CDR2 SASEGT. The V gene end was trimmed by 6 bases and the J gene end by 10 bases; junction bases not matched to a gene: 14. CDR3 length equals 16 residues.

This clonotype was detected a few times. The chain has TRBV15 and TRBJ1-4; 8 bases agree with TRBD1. Germline V gene lookup returns CDR1 LNHNV and CDR2 YYDKDF (reference sequence). The ends lost 0 bases at V and 7 bases at J; junction bases unmatched: 7. The CDR3 runs to 16 residues. This chain's CDR3 is CATSRDMTGAREKLFF. The CDR3 nucleotides read TGTGCCACCAGCAGAGATATGACAGGGGCCCGTGAAAAACTGTTTTTT.

A remark on this clonotype: Sequence at one end of the junction differs from germline and may be a read error. The V and J genes are TRBV6-5 and TRBJ1-6; D is possibly TRBD1 (6 bases). The CDR3 is 15 residues long. Germline values: CDR1 MNHEY, CDR2 SVGAGI. CDR3 loop: CASSYSGGGDSPLHF. CDR3 nucleotides: TGTGCCAGCAGCTACTCGGGGGGCGGTGATTCACCCCTCCACTTT.

This clonotype was seen a handful of times. V usage is TRBV28 and J usage is TRBJ1-5, with D possibly being TRBD1 (5 bases). This CDR3 spans 16 amino acids. With 0 bases removed from V and 3 bases from J, the gap between germline ends came to 12 bases. From germline, CDR1 is MDHEN and CDR2 SYDVKM. The CDR3 bases are TGTGCCAGCAGTTTATGGACGGGGGGAGACAATCAGCCCCAGCATTTT. Its protein is CASSLWTGGDNQPQHF.

This clonotype was counted only a few times. V and J are TRBV7-2 and TRBJ1-2; maybe TRBD1 (5 bases). The CDR3 consists of 14 residues. The germline V and J ends were trimmed by 4 bases and 8 bases, with 17 bases remaining between them. Germline V gene sequence: CDR1 SGHTA, CDR2 FQGNSA. CDR3 sequence: CASSSEGLSDGYTF. CDR3 DNA sequence: TGTGCCAGCAGCTCTGAGGGGCTGAGCGACGGCTACACCTTC. The complete variable domain, with remaining parts taken from reference TRBV7-2 and TRBJ1-2, reads GAGVSQSPSNKVTEKGKDVELRCDPISGHTALYWYRQSLGQGLEFLIYFQGNSAPDKSGLPSDRFSAERTGGSVSTLTIQRTQQEDSAVYLCASSSEGLSDGYTFGSGTRLTVV.

This clonotype appeared a single time. The chain is built from TRBV11-3 and TRBJ2-7; TRBD1 aligns across 10 bases. Germline lookup yields CDR1 SGHNT and CDR2 YENEEA. This CDR3 is built from 16 residues. With 1 base clipped from V and 4 bases from J, the junction kept 7 bases outside the gene matches. CDR3 sequence (DNA): TGTGCCAGCAGCTTAGTTTGGACAGGGGGAATTTACGAGCAGTACTTC. Translated, it gives CASSLVWTGGIYEQYF.

CDR3 residues: CASSLSPYSTEAFF. CDR3 nucleotides: TGTGCCAGCAGTTTATCTCCGTATTCCACTGAAGCTTTCTTT. V gene TRBV27 combines with J gene TRBJ1-1; no clear D. The CDR3 sequence is 14 residues long. The germline gives CDR1 MNHEY, CDR2 SMNVEV (reference sequence). V was pared by 0 bases and J by 4 bases, with 9 bases between.

The chain couples TRBV3-1 to TRBJ1-5; 7 bases match TRBD1. CDR3 length equals 16 residues. The ends lost 6 bases at V and 2 bases at J; junction bases unmatched: 10. Germline CDR1 LGHDT, CDR2 YNNKEL (reference sequence). The CDR3 spells CASSLQGIDRNQPQHF. The CDR3 nucleotides are TGTGCCAGCAGTCTACAGGGGATCGATCGCAATCAGCCCCAGCATTTT.

This clonotype was detected a few times. The chain recombines TRBV27 with TRBJ2-2; D is ambiguous. The length of the CDR3 is 12 residues. Germline V lookup: CDR1 MNHEY, CDR2 SMNVEV (reference sequence). V was cut by 6 bases and J by 3 bases, with 5 bases left in between. The CDR3 loop reads CASSRHTGELFF. CDR3 DNA sequence: TGTGCCAGCAGCCGACACACCGGGGAGCTGTTTTTT.

The chain joins TRBV2 to TRBJ2-5, with D unresolved. In germline, CDR1 is SNHLY, CDR2 FYNNEI. This CDR3 is 13 amino acids long. The V and J ends lost 6 bases and 2 bases respectively, with 10 bases between them. The CDR3 sequence is CASSRTEQETQYF. DNA for the CDR3: TGTGCCAGCAGCAGGACGGAACAAGAGACCCAGTACTTC.

The V gene is TRBV20-1, the J gene TRBJ2-5, with D unclear. Trimming cost V 3 bases and J 7 bases, with 6 bases left between them. The V gene's germline CDR1 is DFQATT and CDR2 SNEGSKA (reference sequence). The CDR3 runs to 10 residues. DNA of the CDR3: TGCAGTGCTAGTCTAGTGACCCAGTACTTC. Translated, it gives CSASLVTQYF.

This chain connects TRBV7-2 to TRBJ2-7, with D tentatively TRBD2 (6 bases). The V and J ends lost 7 bases and 4 bases respectively, with 26 bases between them. Germline V CDR1 and CDR2: SGHTA, FQGNSA. The CDR3 consists of 17 residues. In DNA, the CDR3 is TGTGCCAGCACTCCCCGTGGCGGGACGCGATACATTTACGAGCAGTACTTC. This translates into CASTPRGGTRYIYEQYF.

The chain links TRBV23-1 to TRBJ2-1, with D uncertain. TRBV23-1 is an open reading frame whose function is uncertain. The CDR3 spans 15 residues. The germline V and J ends were trimmed by 0 bases and 7 bases, with 13 bases remaining between them. CDR3 nucleotides: TGCGCCAGCAGTCAATCGACCCGGGTGAGGAATGAGCAGTTCTTC. Encoded protein: CASSQSTRVRNEQFF.

The chain combines TRBV24-1 with TRBJ2-2; D remains unclear. Germline V lookup: CDR1 KGHDR, CDR2 SFDVKD. Trimming cost V 3 bases and J 6 bases, with 4 bases left between them. The CDR3 totals 12 residues. Here the CDR3 DNA reads TGTGCCACCAGTGATCGATCCGGGGAGCTGTTTTTT. Translated: CATSDRSGELFF.

This clonotype was observed a handful of times. The chain recombines TRBV7-8 with TRBJ1-2; D uncertain. Between the trimmed V and J ends, which lost 3 bases and 2 bases, there was a span of 10 bases. CDR1 and CDR2 (germline): SGHVS, FQNEAQ. The CDR3 spans 14 residues. Here the CDR3 reads CASSFLSRNYGYTF. CDR3 in DNA: TGTGCCAGCAGCTTCCTCTCTCGAAACTATGGCTACACCTTC.

The V and J genes are TRBV7-9 and TRBJ1-2, with 9 bases aligning to TRBD1. This CDR3 is 14 amino acids long. Germline CDR1 SEHNR, CDR2 FQNEAQ (reference sequence). The V segment lost 1 base and the J segment 7 bases; nucleotides outside the gene matches: 4. CDR3 amino acids: CASSLDGTGSGYTF. In DNA, the CDR3 is TGTGCCAGCAGCTTAGACGGGACAGGGAGTGGCTACACCTTC.

The V and J genes are TRBV12-3 or TRBV12-4 and TRBJ1-2, with 9 bases that match TRBD1. The CDR3 length is 19 residues. Germline trimming cut 3 bases from V and 2 bases from J; bases unmatched to any gene: 16. CDR3 region: CASSFAMLTGGSYNYGYTF. CDR3 nucleotide sequence: TGTGCCAGCAGTTTTGCGATGTTGACAGGGGGTTCATACAACTATGGCTACACCTTC.

The J gene is TRBJ1-1, the V gene TRBV27, with 10 bases lining up with TRBD1. CDR1 is MNHEY, CDR2 SMNVEV, per germline (reference sequence). V shed 3 bases and J 3 bases; nucleotides not matched to a gene: 10. This CDR3 region has 17 residues. The CDR3 nucleotides read TGTGCCAGCAGTTTTGTTTATCGGGGGACAGGGGACACTGAAGCTTTCTTT. This gives the protein CASSFVYRGTGDTEAFF.